The next 32 T cell receptor beta chains were all read from a single sample in a study of preoperative IRX-2 immunotherapy in early breast cancer. Assay: immunoSEQ multiplex PCR; the TCRdb copy retains only in-frame clones and omits some. The sample shows some 59,000 clones, roughly 95% of them seen only once. This sample's treatment: preoperative locoregional IRX-2 cytokine immunotherapy. Sample collection was performed from a patient treated with IRX-2 immunotherapy. The receptors were sampled from a human donor with breast cancer.

This chain links TRBV28 with TRBJ1-2, with TRBD1 matching over 7 bases. The V gene's germline CDR1 is MDHEN and CDR2 SYDVKM. The CDR3 runs 15 residues. Germline trimming cut 5 bases from V and 8 bases from J; bases unmatched to any gene: 14. CDR3 sequence (DNA): TGTGCCAGCAGTAACAGAGAGGGACAGTTGTCGGGCTACACCTTC. Translation: CASSNREGQLSGYTF.

Only a few counts were recorded for this clone. This chain uses TRBV7-9 with TRBJ1-1; unclear D gene. The V end lost 2 bases, the J end lost 5 bases, and 9 bases lay between the germline ends. Germline V CDR1 and CDR2: SEHNR, FQNEAQ (reference sequence). This CDR3 has 13 residues. DNA for the CDR3: TGTGCCAGCAGCTTATTTGGAGGAACTGAAGCTTTCTTT. Its protein product is CASSLFGGTEAFF.

The CDR3 loop is CASGGRAADTQYF. The CDR3 DNA reads TGTGCCAGCGGCGGGAGGGCCGCAGATACGCAGTATTTT. V is TRBV13 and J is TRBJ2-3, with TRBD2 matching over 9 bases. Germline loops: CDR1 PRHDT, CDR2 FYEKMQ (reference sequence). The CDR3 is made up of 13 amino acids. V was pared by 8 bases and J by 4 bases, with 4 bases of the junction left unmatched.

The chain has TRBV5-8 and TRBJ1-6, with 7 nucleotides matching TRBD1. V lost 4 bases to trimming and J lost 9 bases; unmatched junction nucleotides: 7. This CDR3 region has 14 residues. Germline CDR1 reads SGHTS; CDR2 reads YDEGEE. In nucleotides, the CDR3 is TGTGCCAGCAGCCCATTAAGGGGGCCTTCACCCCTCCACTTT. Protein: CASSPLRGPSPLHF.

The V gene is TRBV29-1, the J gene TRBJ2-3, with a weak D call TRBD2 (5 bases). With 8 bases removed from V and 1 base from J, the gap between germline ends came to 25 bases. Germline V gene lookup returns CDR1 SQVTM and CDR2 ANQGSEA. CDR3 length: 17 residues. The CDR3 sequence: CSPFRARRRMGTDTQYF. The CDR3, as DNA: TGCAGCCCTTTCCGGGCCAGACGGAGGATGGGCACAGATACGCAGTATTTT.

The chain recombines TRBV25-1 with TRBJ1-3, with D perhaps matching TRBD1 (5 bases). The germline V gene encodes CDR1 MGHDK and CDR2 SYGVNS. V lost 5 bases to trimming and J lost 4 bases, with 12 bases between them. CDR3 length: 14 amino acids. The CDR3 DNA is TGTGCCAGCAGTATAGGGGAAGGGGGAAACACCATATATTTT. It specifies CASSIGEGGNTIYF.

V and J are TRBV5-4 and TRBJ2-5, with D unresolved. This CDR3 contains 13 residues. V lost 4 bases and J 1 base, leaving 8 bases between the germline ends. Germline V gene sequence: CDR1 SGHNT, CDR2 YYREEE (reference sequence). For the CDR3, the DNA is TGTGCCAGCAGCCAAGGGTTCCAAGAGACCCAGTACTTC. This codes for CASSQGFQETQYF.

This clone was seen once. The chain carries TRBV2 and TRBJ2-3, with 10 bases that match TRBD2. Germline V CDR1 and CDR2: SNHLY, FYNNEI. Trimming took 7 bases from V and 6 from J; bases not matched to a gene: 13. This CDR3 region has 16 residues. CDR3 amino acids: CASIARRLAGSDTQYF. DNA of the CDR3: TGTGCCAGCATCGCCCGCCGACTAGCGGGTTCTGATACGCAGTATTTT.

In its sample, this clone was seen a few times. The chain uses TRBV5-1 and TRBJ2-5; TRBD2 agrees at 10 bases. V lost 4 bases and J lost 6; bases outside the gene matches: 9. CDR1 is SGHRS, CDR2 YFSETQ, per germline. CDR3 size: 15 residues. CDR3 sequence reads: CASSIGLAEIQTQYF. The DNA of the CDR3 is TGCGCCAGCAGCATCGGACTAGCGGAGATTCAGACCCAGTACTTC.

This clone appeared a few times. This chain uses TRBV18 with TRBJ1-6; no firm D call. Looked up from germline, CDR1 is KGHSH and CDR2 is LQKENI. The CDR3 loop spans 15 amino acids. The V gene lost 3 bases and the J gene lost 8 bases, with 14 bases spanning the gap. The CDR3 reads CASSPDSRGHSPLHF. Here the CDR3 DNA reads TGTGCCAGCTCACCGGACTCGCGAGGACATTCACCCCTCCACTTT.

The chain uses TRBV5-1 and TRBJ1-6; 9 bases are shared with TRBD1. J was trimmed by 10 bases and V by 3 bases; bases with no gene match: 5. CDR1 is SGHRS, CDR2 YFSETQ, per germline. The CDR3 runs to 14 residues. CDR3 in amino acids: CASSYGQGNSPLHF. The DNA for the CDR3 is TGCGCCAGCAGCTACGGACAGGGGAACTCACCCCTCCACTTT. Full variable domain (outside the CDR3, taken from reference TRBV5-1 and TRBJ1-6): KAGVTQTPRYLIKTRGQQVTLSCSPISGHRSVSWYQQTPGQGLQFLFEYFSETQRNKGNFPGRFSGRQFSNSRSEMNVSTLELGDSALYLCASSYGQGNSPLHFGNGTRLTVT.

The rearrangement uses TRBV27 and TRBJ2-7, with 10 bases lining up with TRBD2. There are 15 residues in the CDR3. CDR1 is MNHEY, CDR2 SMNVEV, per germline (reference sequence). After removal of 2 bases from V and 7 bases from J, the junction contained 8 bases not matched to a gene. CDR3 sequence (DNA): TGTGCCAGCAGTTTACTAGCGGGGGTCCCTTGGGAGCAGTACTTC. It translates to CASSLLAGVPWEQYF.

J is TRBJ1-3 and V is TRBV6-1; maybe TRBD1 (5 bases). The CDR3 extends over 14 amino acids. Germline CDR1 and CDR2: MNHNS and SASEGT. Trimming took 5 bases from V and 1 from J, leaving 9 bases between them. CDR3 residues: CASSIQGSGNTIYF. The CDR3 DNA reads as TGTGCCAGCAGTATTCAGGGTTCTGGAAACACCATATATTTT.

The DNA for the CDR3 is TGTGCCAGCCGAGACAGGGGGGGCCTCTCTGGGGCCAACGTCCTGACTTTC. It specifies CASRDRGGLSGANVLTF. The chain recombines TRBV2 with TRBJ2-6, with 9 bases aligning to TRBD1. The ends lost 8 bases at V and 0 bases at J; junction bases unmatched: 8. This CDR3 spans 17 amino acids. Germline CDR1 is SNHLY and CDR2 is FYNNEI. The full variable domain, rest sourced from reference TRBV2 and TRBJ2-6, is EPEVTQTPSHQVTQMGQEVILRCVPISNHLYFYWYRQILGQKVEFLVSFYNNEISEKSEIFDDQFSVERPDGSNFTLKIRSTKLEDSAMYFCASRDRGGLSGANVLTFGAGSRLTVL.

The rearrangement joins TRBV11-3 to TRBJ2-7, with D hard to call. The germline CDR1 and CDR2 sequences are SGHNT and YENEEA. The V and J ends lost 4 bases and 3 bases respectively, with 10 bases between them. The CDR3 covers 13 residues. The CDR3 here is CASSWVHNYEQYF. DNA of the CDR3: TGTGCCAGCAGCTGGGTACATAACTACGAGCAGTACTTC.

The rearrangement uses TRBV2 and TRBJ2-1, with TRBD1 matching over 11 bases. V lost 1 base and J lost 4; bases outside the gene matches: 15. The germline CDR1 and CDR2 sequences are SNHLY and FYNNEI. This CDR3 spans 20 amino acids. The CDR3 sequence is CASSEGGFGTGGRRYNEQFF. DNA of the CDR3: TGTGCCAGCAGTGAAGGAGGATTCGGGACAGGGGGAAGGAGGTACAATGAGCAGTTCTTC.

The genes are TRBV5-1 and TRBJ2-7; D gene uncertain. CDR3 size: 11 residues. Trimming removed 0 bases from V and 3 bases from J, with 1 base in between. Germline CDR1 and CDR2: SGHRS and YFSETQ. CDR3: CASSLDYEQYF. CDR3 bases: TGCGCCAGCAGCTTGGACTACGAGCAGTACTTC.

The chain is built from TRBV30 and TRBJ1-1; D is undetermined. This CDR3 has 14 residues. The germline V gene encodes CDR1 GTSNPN and CDR2 SVGIG (reference sequence). V was shortened by 0 bases and J by 1 base, with 9 bases between the two germline ends. The CDR3 nucleotides are TGTGCCTGGAGTGTACGGCAGACGAACACTGAAGCTTTCTTT. Translation: CAWSVRQTNTEAFF.

The rearrangement joins TRBV7-6 to TRBJ2-1; maybe TRBD2 (6 bases). Germline V gene lookup returns CDR1 SGHVS and CDR2 FNYEAQ. This CDR3 is built from 17 residues. Deletions cut 2 bases from V and 5 bases from J, with 19 bases between. In nucleotides, the CDR3 is TGTGCCAGCAGCTTACTCCCCCCCTGGCGGGGTGACAATGAGCAGTTCTTC. Amino acids: CASSLLPPWRGDNEQFF. Variable domain in full (rest from reference TRBV7-6 and TRBJ2-1): GAGVSQSPRYKVTKRGQDVALRCDPISGHVSLYWYRQALGQGPEFLTYFNYEAQQDKSGLPNDRFSAERPEGSISTLTIQRTEQRDSAMYRCASSLLPPWRGDNEQFFGPGTRLTVL.

This chain uses TRBV7-9 with TRBJ2-7, with unresolved D. Germline lookup yields CDR1 SEHNR and CDR2 FQNEAQ (reference sequence). The CDR3 is 12 amino acids. V shed 7 bases and J shed 7 bases, with 14 bases lying between them. CDR3 loop: CASKTPAGEQYF. CDR3 in DNA: TGTGCCAGCAAAACCCCGGCCGGGGAGCAGTACTTC.

The J gene is TRBJ2-7, the V gene TRBV20-1, with D perhaps matching TRBD1 (6 bases). CDR3 length: 11 residues. V lost 5 bases to trimming and J lost 4 bases, with 9 bases between them. CDR1 and CDR2 from the germline V gene are DFQATT and SNEGSKA (reference sequence). The CDR3 nucleotides read TGCAGTGCTGAACAGGGTTACGAGCAGTACTTC. Translating gives CSAEQGYEQYF.

The V call is TRBV6-5, the J call TRBJ1-4; tentative D call: TRBD1 (5 bases). V was clipped by 4 bases and J by 8 bases, with 14 bases between them. CDR1 and CDR2 from the germline V gene are MNHEY and SVGAGI. The CDR3 is 14 residues long. The CDR3 nucleotides are TGTGCCAGCAGTTTTTCAGGGCTCCGCGAAAAACTGTTTTTT. It encodes CASSFSGLREKLFF.

This clone was seen a single time. The J gene is TRBJ1-1, the V gene TRBV10-3, with 7 bases aligning to TRBD1. CDR1 and CDR2 (germline): ENHRY, SYGVKD. This CDR3 spans 14 amino acids. V gave up 3 bases and J gave up 7 bases; unmatched junction bases: 8. CDR3 sequence (DNA): TGTGCCATCAGTGATGCCGGGACAGTCATTGAAGCTTTCTTT. This encodes CAISDAGTVIEAFF.

The V gene is TRBV9, the J gene TRBJ1-1; D remains unclear. Trimming removed 1 base from V and 3 bases from J, with 13 bases in between. Germline CDR1 and CDR2: SGDLS and YYNGEE. The CDR3 runs to 15 residues. The CDR3, as DNA: TGTGCCAGCAGCGTAAAGGCAGGTTCTTACACTGAAGCTTTCTTT. The encoded protein is CASSVKAGSYTEAFF.

The rearrangement uses TRBV5-1 and TRBJ2-2; 7 nucleotides agree with TRBD2. Germline CDR1 is SGHRS and CDR2 is YFSETQ. This CDR3 comprises 15 residues. Losses at the gene ends were 0 bases for V and 5 bases for J; bases not matched to a gene: 4. The CDR3 region has the DNA TGCGCCAGCAGCTTGGGCGGGGGTTGGACCGGGGAGCTGTTTTTT. Translation gives CASSLGGGWTGELFF.

A word on this clone: At one boundary the junction diverges from the germline segment, which might be a read error. Other DNA sequences within the sample encode an identical CDR3. The chain combines TRBV2 with TRBJ2-1, with 8 bases lining up with TRBD2. From germline, CDR1 is SNHLY and CDR2 FYNNEI. The CDR3 has 17 amino acids. CDR3 protein: CASREDRSGSGYNEQFF. CDR3 nucleotides: TGTGCCAGCAGGGAAGATCGAAGCGGGAGCGGCTACAATGAGCAGTTCTTC.

The V and J genes are TRBV5-1 and TRBJ2-1, with unresolved D. V was pared by 4 bases and J by 7 bases, with 9 bases between. This CDR3 has 12 residues. Germline V lookup: CDR1 SGHRS, CDR2 YFSETQ. For the CDR3, the DNA is TGCGCCAGCAGCCGACCCGGGAATGAGCAGTTCTTC. Protein product: CASSRPGNEQFF.

The rearrangement joins TRBV10-3 to TRBJ2-3; 12 nucleotides match TRBD1. The CDR3 loop spans 16 amino acids. Germline V gene data show CDR1 as ENHRY and CDR2 as SYGVKD. V was clipped by 3 bases and J by 4 bases; unmatched bases: 5. The CDR3 reads CAISDTRDRGPDTQYF. DNA of the CDR3: TGTGCCATCAGTGATACCCGGGACAGGGGGCCAGATACGCAGTATTTT.

The rearrangement joins TRBV6-5 to TRBJ2-5; 13 bases match TRBD2. CDR1 and CDR2 (germline): MNHEY, SVGAGI. The CDR3 sequence is 15 residues long. Germline trimming cut 5 bases from V and 5 bases from J; bases unmatched to any gene: 5. The CDR3 DNA sequence: TGTGCCAGCAGTCGCGGGACTAGCGGGGTGGAGACCCAGTACTTC. Residues: CASSRGTSGVETQYF.

The CDR3 bases are TGTGCCAGCAGCCCGAAGATGTTAGACACCTACGAGCAGTACTTC. This gives the protein CASSPKMLDTYEQYF. This chain joins TRBV9 and TRBJ2-7; D is uncertain. V dropped 4 bases and J dropped 2 bases, with 16 bases sitting between them. The CDR3 length is 15 residues. Germline V gives CDR1 SGDLS, CDR2 YYNGEE.

The rearrangement joins TRBV14 to TRBJ1-2; D is unresolved. The length of the CDR3 is 14 residues. Germline-derived CDR1 and CDR2 are SGHDN and FVKESK. V lost 4 bases and J 1 base, leaving 10 bases between the germline ends. The CDR3 loop is CASSRNVFNYGYTF. CDR3 nucleotide sequence: TGTGCCAGCAGCCGAAATGTATTTAACTATGGCTACACCTTC.

The chain recombines TRBV6-5 with TRBJ2-1; no definite D call. CDR1 and CDR2 (germline): MNHEY, SVGAGI. The CDR3 is 15 residues long. Trimming removed 0 bases from V and 2 bases from J, with 8 bases in between. The CDR3 here is CASSYSGSAYNEQFF. The CDR3 DNA sequence: TGTGCCAGCAGTTACTCGGGGTCAGCCTACAATGAGCAGTTCTTC.